Listed below are T cell receptor beta chains from one sample, sequenced in a study of cytomegalovirus exposure and HLA in healthy donors. Data came from immunoSEQ multiplex PCR; TCRdb stores just in-frame clones and leaves some out. The data show some 160,000 clones, approximately 80% seen once. Source material: PBMCs. The receptors were sampled from a male donor in good health and CMV-seronegative. CDR3s include the opening cysteine and the closing phenylalanine or tryptophan. Each record gives: CDR3 length, clone size, D gene, J gene, V gene, CDR3 protein, CDR3 DNA. The D gene is left open where the match is weak. Clone size, where shown, is once, few, many, or a class for clones that have expanded.

>16|-|-|TRBJ2-1|TRBV9
CASSPGSPGSYNEQFF
TGTGCCAGCAGCCCCGGTAGCCCGGGCTCCTACAATGAGCAGTTCTTC
>13|few|-|TRBJ2-1|TRBV4-3
CASSQARGNEQFF
TGCGCCAGCAGCCAGGCTAGGGGGAATGAGCAGTTCTTC
>13|-|-|TRBJ2-3|TRBV7-3
CASSLTYGDTQYF
TGTGCCAGCAGCTTAACCTACGGAGATACGCAGTATTTT
>16|-|-|TRBJ1-5|TRBV27
CASRTSGGGEGQPQHF
TGTGCCAGCAGAACGTCGGGGGGGGGTGAGGGACAGCCCCAGCATTTT
>14|-|-|TRBJ1-1|TRBV5-1
CASSHGLGNTEAFF
TGCGCCAGCAGCCACGGACTCGGGAACACTGAAGCTTTCTTT
>15|-|-|TRBJ2-3|TRBV7-3
CASRPTPGSTDTQYF
TGTGCCAGCAGGCCTACGCCAGGGAGCACAGATACGCAGTATTTT
>15|once|TRBD1|TRBJ2-1|TRBV7-2
CASSSGTGSYNEQFF
TGTGCCAGCAGCTCCGGGACAGGCTCCTACAATGAGCAGTTCTTC
>13|-|TRBD2|TRBJ2-1|TRBV19
CASTSGLYNEQFF
TGTGCCAGTACTAGCGGGCTCTACAATGAGCAGTTCTTC
>14|-|TRBD1|TRBJ1-2|TRBV27
CASSPGTGLGGYTF
TGTGCCAGCAGTCCCGGGACAGGGTTGGGTGGCTACACCTTC
>12|-|-|TRBJ2-3|TRBV9
CASSVATDTQYF
TGTGCCAGCAGCGTAGCGACAGATACGCAGTATTTT
>15|few|TRBD1|TRBJ2-3|TRBV7-2
CASSYRDSYTDTQYF
TGTGCCAGCAGCTACCGGGACAGCTACACAGATACGCAGTATTTT
>14|once|-|TRBJ2-1|TRBV9
CASSGRLASKEQFF
TGTGCCAGCAGCGGGAGGCTAGCGTCCAAAGAGCAGTTCTTC
>17|-|TRBD1|TRBJ2-6|TRBV5-5
CASSSGTGYTGANVLTF
TGTGCCAGCAGCTCCGGGACAGGGTACACTGGGGCCAACGTCCTGACTTTC
>16|-|-|TRBJ1-3|TRBV4-3
CASSQDQPGSGNTIYF
TGCGCCAGCAGCCAAGATCAGCCGGGGTCGGGAAACACCATATATTTT
>13|few|-|TRBJ2-7|TRBV15
CATSRVGPYEQYF
TGTGCCACCAGCAGAGTGGGCCCCTACGAGCAGTACTTC
>15|-|-|TRBJ1-3|TRBV28
CASRRGGGSGNTIYF
TGTGCCAGCAGGCGGGGAGGGGGGTCTGGAAACACCATATATTTT
>12|once|-|TRBJ2-7|TRBV28
CASRLGGGEQYF
TGTGCCAGCAGACTTGGGGGAGGAGAGCAGTACTTC
>16|-|-|TRBJ2-2|TRBV28
CASSLPGRRNTGELFF
TGTGCCAGCAGCCTACCCGGCAGGCGGAACACCGGGGAGCTGTTTTTT
>15|few|TRBD1|TRBJ1-2|TRBV4-1
CASSQGTGASYGYTF
TGCGCCAGCAGCCAAGGGACAGGGGCGTCCTATGGCTACACCTTC
>12|-|-|TRBJ1-5|TRBV19
CASSIRGQPQHF
TGTGCCAGTAGTATTAGGGGTCAGCCCCAGCATTTT
>15|-|-|TRBJ2-7|TRBV29-1
CSIGYRALHGGEQYF
TGCAGCATTGGTTACCGGGCACTCCACGGAGGCGAGCAGTACTTC
>16|few|-|TRBJ2-1|TRBV11-2
CASSLSGGGPNNEQFF
TGTGCCAGCAGCTTATCCGGCGGGGGCCCTAACAATGAGCAGTTCTTC
>13|-|-|TRBJ2-5|TRBV5-5
CASSPGLQETQYF
TGTGCCAGCAGCCCTGGACTCCAAGAGACCCAGTACTTC
>15|-|TRBD1|TRBJ2-6|TRBV18
CASSGTGAGANVLTF
TGTGCCAGCTCAGGTACAGGGGCGGGGGCCAACGTCCTGACTTTC
>11|-|-|TRBJ2-5|TRBV10-2
CASTQGGTQYF
TGCGCCAGCACTCAGGGGGGGACCCAGTACTTC
>17|few|TRBD1|TRBJ2-5|TRBV7-2
CASSLGTETGRRETQYF
TGTGCCAGCAGCTTAGGGACGGAGACAGGGCGAAGAGAGACCCAGTACTTC
>14|once|-|TRBJ1-2|TRBV9
CASSAAAGVYGYTF
TGTGCCAGCAGCGCGGCGGCCGGTGTCTATGGCTACACCTTC
>16|-|TRBD2|TRBJ2-7|TRBV7-9
CSSSSASGRAHHEQYF
TGTTCCAGCAGCTCTGCTAGCGGGAGGGCCCACCACGAGCAGTACTTC
>15|-|-|TRBJ1-1|TRBV5-1
CASSPTGGRRTEAFF
TGCGCCAGCAGCCCCACCGGGGGGCGGCGGACTGAAGCTTTCTTT
>14|-|-|TRBJ2-2|TRBV28
CATGRGTNTGELFF
TGTGCCACAGGTCGTGGGACTAACACCGGGGAGCTGTTTTTT
>13|few|-|TRBJ2-1|TRBV4-1
CASSQAPGNEQFF
TGCGCCAGCAGCCAAGCGCCGGGTAATGAGCAGTTCTTC
>13|-|-|TRBJ2-7|TRBV11-2
CASSSRSSYEQYF
TGTGCCAGCAGCTCCCGGAGCTCCTACGAGCAGTACTTC
>15|-|-|TRBJ1-4|TRBV11-1
CASSPRRGGGEKLFF
TGTGCCAGCAGCCCCAGAAGAGGGGGGGGTGAAAAACTGTTTTTT
>16|-|TRBD2|TRBJ2-2|TRBV6-6
CASTNHPSGGPGELFF
TGTGCCAGCACCAACCACCCCAGCGGGGGCCCCGGGGAGCTGTTTTTT
>14|-|-|TRBJ1-1|TRBV30
CAWRGVGGNTEAFF
TGTGCCTGGAGGGGGGTGGGAGGGAACACTGAAGCTTTCTTT
>15|-|TRBD2|TRBJ2-7|TRBV7-8
CASSPGTSGGYEQYF
TGTGCCAGCAGCCCGGGGACTAGCGGGGGTTACGAGCAGTACTTC
>14|-|-|TRBJ2-4|TRBV7-2
CASSLSSRGNIQYF
TGTGCCAGCAGCCTTAGCTCGAGGGGGAACATTCAGTACTTC
>12|-|TRBD1|TRBJ1-2|TRBV27
CASSGDRGGYTF
TGTGCCAGCAGCGGAGACAGGGGAGGCTACACCTTC
>16|-|TRBD2|TRBJ2-3|TRBV7-9
CASSPTSGKDTDTQYF
TGTGCCAGCAGCCCTACTAGCGGGAAAGACACAGATACGCAGTATTTT
>16|-|-|TRBJ2-2|TRBV5-1
CASSLKEAGHTGELFF
TGCGCCAGCAGCTTAAAAGAGGCGGGCCACACCGGGGAGCTGTTTTTT
>12|-|-|TRBJ2-7|TRBV28
CASSFEGYEQYF
TGTGCCAGCAGTTTTGAGGGCTACGAGCAGTACTTC
>14|-|-|TRBJ1-1|TRBV29-1
CSVGVGGMNTEAFF
TGCAGCGTTGGGGTCGGAGGGATGAACACTGAAGCTTTCTTT
>15|few|TRBD1|TRBJ1-6|TRBV6-5
CASSYTTGQDSPLHF
TGTGCCAGCAGTTACACGACGGGACAGGACTCACCCCTCCACTTT
>17|-|TRBD2|TRBJ2-1|TRBV15
CATSERIAGAPGDEQFF
TGTGCCACCAGCGAGCGGATAGCGGGGGCCCCGGGGGATGAGCAGTTCTTC
>14|-|TRBD1|TRBJ1-2|TRBV5-1
CASSMGQGDGGYTF
TGCGCCAGCAGCATGGGACAGGGGGATGGTGGCTACACCTTC
>15|-|TRBD1|TRBJ1-1|TRBV4-2
CASSPRDRVNTEAFF
TGTGCCAGCAGCCCTAGGGACAGGGTGAACACTGAAGCTTTCTTT
>13|-|-|TRBJ1-5|TRBV7-9
CASSARQNQPQHF
TGTGCCAGCAGCGCACGACAGAATCAGCCCCAGCATTTT
>18|once|TRBD1|TRBJ1-3|TRBV7-6
CASSTQTGSLNSGNTTYF
TGTGCCAGCAGCACCCAGACAGGGTCCCTGAACTCTGGAAACACCACATATTTT
>11|-|-|TRBJ2-2|TRBV29-1
CSVRDAGELFF
TGCAGCGTCAGGGATGCCGGGGAGCTGTTTTTT
>16|-|TRBD2|TRBJ2-7|TRBV5-1
CASSLSTSRASYEQYF
TGCGCCAGCAGCTTGTCGACTAGCAGGGCCTCCTACGAGCAGTACTTC
>14|-|TRBD2|TRBJ2-3|TRBV5-4
CASNSGGDLDTQYF
TGTGCCAGCAATAGCGGGGGGGACCTAGATACGCAGTATTTT
>16|-|-|TRBJ1-4|TRBV7-9
CASSYRGGGANEKLFF
TGTGCCAGCAGCTATAGGGGAGGCGGTGCTAATGAAAAACTGTTTTTT
>15|once|TRBD1|TRBJ1-4|TRBV28
CASSGTGGTNEKLFF
TGTGCCAGCAGTGGGACAGGAGGAACTAATGAAAAACTGTTTTTT
>16|once|-|TRBJ2-1|TRBV5-5
CASSSRGTYLYNEQFF
TGTGCCAGCAGTTCGCGGGGGACATACCTTTACAATGAGCAGTTCTTC